Listed below are T cell receptor beta chains from one sample, sequenced in a study of blood T cells in healthy people across ages. Using its own MiXCR run on the 5' RACE reads, TCRdb lists one record per CDR3 protein. The sample lists some 800,000 distinct CDR3 sequences; approximately 48% were seen once. The sequenced sample was blood. The receptors shown here come from a man between 60 and 75 years old in good health. CDR3s include the opening cysteine and the closing phenylalanine or tryptophan. Fields, in order: V gene, D gene, clone size, J gene, CDR3 protein, CDR3 DNA. The D gene is left open where the match is weak. The size of a clone is reported for some rows only, either as once, few or many, or as a class for expanded clones.

TRBV12-5	TRBD2	once	TRBJ2-7	CASAPGLASYEQYF	TGTGCTAGTGCCCCGGGACTAGCGTCCTACGAGCAGTACTTC
TRBV7-9	-	-	TRBJ2-4	CASSPTPSAEAKNIQYF	TGTGCCAGCAGCCCCACTCCTAGCGCAGAAGCCAAAAACATTCAGTACTTC
TRBV7-9	-	-	TRBJ1-1	CASSLVRVTNTEAFF	TGTGCCAGCAGCTTAGTCCGGGTCACGAACACTGAAGCTTTCTTT
TRBV3-1	-	-	TRBJ1-3	CASSIGNTIYF	TGTGCCAGCAGCATAGGAAACACCATATATTTT
TRBV6-2/TRBV6-3	TRBD1	-	TRBJ1-5	CASSYAPRGHNQPQHF	TGTGCCAGCAGTTACGCGCCCAGGGGGCACAATCAGCCCCAGCATTTT
TRBV5-1	TRBD2	-	TRBJ2-5	CASSAAGGQETQYF	TGCGCCAGCAGCGCAGCGGGGGGACAAGAGACCCAGTACTTC
TRBV5-5	-	few	TRBJ1-2	CASSLEGRANYGYTF	TGTGCCAGCAGCTTGGAGGGCAGGGCCAACTATGGCTACACCTTC
TRBV7-2	-	-	TRBJ1-1	CASSPFQGNTEAFF	TGTGCCAGCAGCCCCTTTCAGGGGAACACTGAAGCTTTCTTT
TRBV4-1	-	few	TRBJ1-2	CASSQTQGSYGYTF	TGCGCCAGCAGCCAAACCCAGGGCTCCTATGGCTACACCTTC
TRBV10-3	-	many	TRBJ1-1	CAISGSPNRALNTEAFF	TGTGCCATCAGTGGCTCCCCTAACCGGGCTCTGAACACTGAAGCTTTCTTT
TRBV6-1	TRBD1	-	TRBJ2-5	CASRVHGQANQETQYF	TGTGCCAGCAGGGTGCACGGACAGGCAAACCAAGAGACCCAGTACTTC
TRBV7-2	TRBD2	-	TRBJ2-7	CASSLGGLAGGYNEQYF	TGTGCCAGCAGCTTAGGGGGACTAGCGGGGGGTTACAATGAGCAGTACTTC
TRBV11-3	TRBD2	-	TRBJ2-5	CASSPGLAESKETQYF	TGTGCCAGCAGCCCGGGACTAGCGGAATCTAAAGAGACCCAGTACTTC
TRBV28	-	-	TRBJ2-3	CASSFGQRDTDTQYF	TGTGCCAGCAGTTTCGGACAGCGGGACACAGATACGCAGTATTTT
TRBV6-5	-	once	TRBJ2-5	CASSRTVHQETQYF	TGTGCCAGCTCTCGGACAGTCCACCAAGAGACCCAGTACTTC
TRBV9	TRBD1	-	TRBJ2-1	CASSSRQGAYEQFF	TGTGCCAGCAGCTCAAGACAGGGGGCCTATGAGCAGTTCTTC
TRBV29-1	-	few	TRBJ2-3	CSGGAEGAQYF	TGCAGCGGAGGGGCGGAGGGCGCGCAGTATTTT
TRBV20-1	TRBD1	-	TRBJ1-2	CSARDRTGVYGYTF	TGCAGTGCTAGAGATCGAACAGGGGTTTATGGCTACACCTTC
TRBV20-1	TRBD1	-	TRBJ2-7	CSARDSLGTGPWEQYF	TGCAGTGCTAGAGATTCCCTCGGGACAGGTCCGTGGGAGCAGTACTTC
TRBV11-2	-	-	TRBJ1-2	CAGSLEPGWGYTF	TGTGCCGGCAGCTTAGAACCGGGGTGGGGCTACACCTTC
TRBV7-6	TRBD2	few	TRBJ2-5	CASSLFSSGETQYF	TGTGCCAGCAGCTTATTTTCTAGCGGAGAGACCCAGTACTTC
TRBV2	-	-	TRBJ1-4	CASSGRGNNEKLFF	TGTGCCAGCAGTGGGAGGGGAAATAATGAAAAACTGTTTTTT
TRBV18	-	-	TRBJ1-2	CVSSPSVSGYYGYTF	TGTGTCAGCTCACCGTCGGTATCAGGATACTATGGCTACACCTTC
TRBV7-9	-	few	TRBJ2-6	CASSPLNRKEFGANVLTF	TGTGCCAGCAGCCCACTGAACCGAAAGGAGTTCGGGGCCAACGTCCTGACTTTC
TRBV28	TRBD1	-	TRBJ2-1	CASTTTGRSYNEQFF	TGTGCCAGCACCACGACAGGGAGATCCTACAATGAGCAGTTCTTC
TRBV4-3	-	many	TRBJ1-6	CASSQETGYGSPLHF	TGCGCCAGCAGCCAAGAGACGGGGTACGGTTCACCCCTCCACTTT
TRBV20-1	-	-	TRBJ2-5	CSASDLAGGNEQYF	TGCAGTGCTAGCGACCTAGCTGGGGGTAATGAGCAGTACTTC
TRBV28	TRBD2	once	TRBJ2-7	CATSGANSYEQYF	TGTGCCACTAGCGGGGCTAACTCCTACGAGCAGTACTTC
TRBV2	-	-	TRBJ2-3	CASSASKGTSTDTQYF	TGTGCCAGCAGTGCCTCGAAGGGAACTAGCACAGATACGCAGTATTTT
TRBV6-2/TRBV6-3	-	-	TRBJ2-1	CASSYWGSSYNEQFF	TGTGCCAGCAGTTATTGGGGTTCCTCCTACAATGAGCAGTTCTTC
TRBV29-1	-	few	TRBJ1-4	CSGSGAKNEKLFF	TGCAGCGGTTCCGGGGCGAAGAATGAAAAACTGTTTTTT
TRBV7-2	-	-	TRBJ2-5	CASSLEWGGQKETQYF	TGTGCCAGCAGCTTAGAATGGGGCGGGCAGAAAGAGACCCAGTACTTC
TRBV2	-	-	TRBJ1-2	CASRADEMSYTF	TGTGCCAGCAGGGCCGACGAGATGAGCTACACCTTC
TRBV7-2	-	few	TRBJ2-7	CASSGGNSYEQYF	TGTGCCAGCAGCGGGGGGAACTCCTACGAGCAGTACTTC
TRBV12-3/TRBV12-4	-	few	TRBJ2-1	CASSRTENEQFF	TGTGCCAGCAGCCGGACGGAGAATGAGCAGTTCTTC
TRBV7-2	-	-	TRBJ1-4	CASRAGPTTNEKLFF	TGTGCCAGCAGGGCAGGCCCTACAACTAATGAAAAACTGTTTTTT
TRBV4-1	-	once	TRBJ1-6	CASSQGQVTYGSPLHF	TGCGCCAGCAGCCAAGGGCAGGTAACCTACGGGTCACCCCTCCACTTT
TRBV15	-	few	TRBJ2-4	CATSGGGLIKNIQYF	TGTGCCACCAGCGGCGGGGGCCTAATCAAAAACATTCAGTACTTC
TRBV12-3/TRBV12-4	TRBD2	-	TRBJ2-7	CASSTGGGGYEQYF	TGTGCCAGCAGCACCGGCGGGGGTGGGTACGAGCAGTACTTC
TRBV20-1	-	-	TRBJ2-1	CSARDTTQGLKGEQFF	TGCAGTGCTAGAGATACTACTCAGGGGCTAAAGGGTGAGCAGTTCTTC
TRBV6-2/TRBV6-3	TRBD2	few	TRBJ2-3	CASSYVKLWGTTSTDTQYF	TGTGCCAGCAGTTACGTGAAGTTGTGGGGGACTACTAGCACAGATACGCAGTATTTT
TRBV11-1	TRBD1	-	TRBJ1-1	CASSPPGQGTWNTEAFF	TGTGCCAGCAGCCCGCCGGGACAGGGGACATGGAACACTGAAGCTTTCTTT